A selection of T cell receptor beta chains follows, all from one sample in a study of early T cells in non-severe SARS-CoV-2 infection. TCRdb independently ran MiXCR on the 5' RACE reads; one entry per CDR3 protein. The repertoire holds under 35,000 distinct CDR3 sequences, with 2.9% as singletons. The specimen sequenced was whole blood. The receptors here all came from an adult who was a healthcare worker with PCR-confirmed SARS-CoV-2 infection or an uninfected control (not recorded which). CDR3s include the opening cysteine and the closing phenylalanine or tryptophan. Each record gives: V gene, J gene, clone size, D gene, CDR3 DNA, CDR3 protein. The D gene is left open where the match is weak. Size values are once, few and many counts, or a class for expanded clones, and some rows have none.

V gene: TRBV6-5; J gene: TRBJ1-2; clone size: medium-sized; D gene: .; CDR3 DNA: TGTGCCAGCTCACGAGGTGCGGACTATGGCTACACCTTC; CDR3 protein: CASSRGADYGYTF
V gene: TRBV10-3; J gene: TRBJ1-6; clone size: many; D gene: .; CDR3 DNA: TGTGCCATCGGGGGCTATAATTCACCCCTCCACTTT; CDR3 protein: CAIGGYNSPLHF
V gene: TRBV6-5; J gene: TRBJ1-6; clone size: many; D gene: .; CDR3 DNA: TGTGCCAGCAGCCCTGACACCAATAATTCACCCCTCCACTTT; CDR3 protein: CASSPDTNNSPLHF
V gene: TRBV7-3; J gene: TRBJ1-1; clone size: many; D gene: .; CDR3 DNA: TGTGCCAGCAGCTCGGGGACGAACACTGAAGCTTTCTTT; CDR3 protein: CASSSGTNTEAFF
V gene: TRBV7-2; J gene: TRBJ2-1; clone size: many; D gene: TRBD2; CDR3 DNA: TGTGCCAGCAGCTTATTTAGCGGGGGTGACAATGAGCAGTTCTTC; CDR3 protein: CASSLFSGGDNEQFF
V gene: TRBV24-1; J gene: TRBJ2-5; clone size: many; D gene: .; CDR3 DNA: TGTGCCACCAGTGGCGGCGGGGCAGAAGAGACCCAGTACTTC; CDR3 protein: CATSGGGAEETQYF
V gene: TRBV13; J gene: TRBJ2-5; clone size: few; D gene: .; CDR3 DNA: TGTGCCAGCAGCTTAGGCCTAATGAGGGCAGGAGGCGCAGAGACCCAGTACTTC; CDR3 protein: CASSLGLMRAGGAETQYF
V gene: TRBV4-2; J gene: TRBJ2-5; clone size: .; D gene: .; CDR3 DNA: TGTGCCAGCAGCCAAGATTGGTATGGGGACCAAGAGACCCAGTACTTC; CDR3 protein: CASSQDWYGDQETQYF
V gene: TRBV27; J gene: TRBJ1-1; clone size: many; D gene: .; CDR3 DNA: TGTGCCAGCAGTAACAGAATTTTCACTTTCTTT; CDR3 protein: CASSNRIFTFF
V gene: TRBV20-1; J gene: TRBJ2-2; clone size: many; D gene: .; CDR3 DNA: TGCAGTGCTAGTCGCACGACGGGGACCGGGGAGCTGTTTTTT; CDR3 protein: CSASRTTGTGELFF
V gene: TRBV7-3; J gene: TRBJ1-6; clone size: many; D gene: TRBD1; CDR3 DNA: TGTGCCAGCAGCTTACTCGGACAGGGTAGCAATTCACCCCTCCACTTT; CDR3 protein: CASSLLGQGSNSPLHF
V gene: TRBV4-1; J gene: TRBJ2-5; clone size: many; D gene: .; CDR3 DNA: TGCGCCAGCAGCCAGTTGGGACTCCGCCAAGAGACCCAGTACTTC; CDR3 protein: CASSQLGLRQETQYF
V gene: TRBV5-8; J gene: TRBJ2-5; clone size: many; D gene: .; CDR3 DNA: TGTGCCAGCAGCCCCGCGTGGGTTGTCGGGGTAGAGACCCAGTACTTC; CDR3 protein: CASSPAWVVGVETQYF
V gene: TRBV4-1; J gene: TRBJ2-3; clone size: many; D gene: TRBD1; CDR3 DNA: TGCGCCAGCAGCCAAGATCCGCACAGGGGGCGCCCAGATACGCAGTATTTT; CDR3 protein: CASSQDPHRGRPDTQYF
V gene: TRBV6-2/TRBV6-3; J gene: TRBJ1-2; clone size: many; D gene: .; CDR3 DNA: TGTGCCAGCAGTCATTCGGGGGGCAGAAACTATGGCTACACCTTC; CDR3 protein: CASSHSGGRNYGYTF
V gene: TRBV6-1; J gene: TRBJ1-1; clone size: many; D gene: .; CDR3 DNA: TGTGCCAGCAGTGAGTACTCACAGGGTTACACTGAAGCTTTCTTT; CDR3 protein: CASSEYSQGYTEAFF
V gene: TRBV5-6; J gene: TRBJ1-5; clone size: many; D gene: .; CDR3 DNA: TGTGCCAGCAGTCCTCGGGGCAGGTATAGCAATCAGCCCCAGCATTTT; CDR3 protein: CASSPRGRYSNQPQHF
V gene: TRBV18; J gene: TRBJ1-6; clone size: many; D gene: .; CDR3 DNA: TGTGCCAGCTCAAGGTCCGGGGAACGATCACCCCTCCACTTT; CDR3 protein: CASSRSGERSPLHF
V gene: TRBV2; J gene: TRBJ2-4; clone size: many; D gene: .; CDR3 DNA: TGTGCCAGCGCATTCGGCGAGGAAAACATTCAGTACTTC; CDR3 protein: CASAFGEENIQYF
V gene: TRBV12-3/TRBV12-4; J gene: TRBJ2-6; clone size: many; D gene: .; CDR3 DNA: TGTGCCAGCAGTACAGGGTTAGGTGGGGCCAACGTCCTGACTTTC; CDR3 protein: CASSTGLGGANVLTF
V gene: TRBV5-1; J gene: TRBJ2-3; clone size: medium-sized; D gene: TRBD1; CDR3 DNA: TGCGCCAGCAGCTCCGGGACAGGGACAGATACGCAGTATTTT; CDR3 protein: CASSSGTGTDTQYF
V gene: TRBV9; J gene: TRBJ1-6; clone size: many; D gene: .; CDR3 DNA: TGTGCCAGCGGTCGGGGATTTAATTCACCCCTCCACTTT; CDR3 protein: CASGRGFNSPLHF
V gene: TRBV2; J gene: TRBJ1-2; clone size: many; D gene: .; CDR3 DNA: TGTGCCAGCAGTGAAGGGAGGGTAGCGATGGGCTACACCTTC; CDR3 protein: CASSEGRVAMGYTF
V gene: TRBV6-2/TRBV6-3; J gene: TRBJ2-1; clone size: many; D gene: .; CDR3 DNA: TGTGCCAGCAGGCGCTTGGACAATGAGCAGTTCTTC; CDR3 protein: CASRRLDNEQFF
V gene: TRBV6-6; J gene: TRBJ1-5; clone size: many; D gene: .; CDR3 DNA: TGTGCCAGCATTCCTGAGGACAGAGGCAATCAGCCCCAGCATTTT; CDR3 protein: CASIPEDRGNQPQHF
V gene: TRBV19; J gene: TRBJ2-3; clone size: many; D gene: TRBD1; CDR3 DNA: TGTGCCAGTAGAAACAGGGGACATGGGACAGATACGCAGTATTTT; CDR3 protein: CASRNRGHGTDTQYF
V gene: TRBV4-1; J gene: TRBJ2-5; clone size: many; D gene: TRBD2; CDR3 DNA: TGCGCCAGCAGCCAAAGACTAGCGGGGGCCCAAGAGACCCAGTACTTC; CDR3 protein: CASSQRLAGAQETQYF
V gene: TRBV5-1; J gene: TRBJ1-2; clone size: many; D gene: .; CDR3 DNA: TGCGCCAGCAGCTTGGGCCACCAGCTAGGGGGCTACACCTTC; CDR3 protein: CASSLGHQLGGYTF
V gene: TRBV11-2; J gene: TRBJ1-2; clone size: many; D gene: .; CDR3 DNA: TGTGCCAGCAGCCCTGGACCTCGACCCTATGGCTACACCTTC; CDR3 protein: CASSPGPRPYGYTF
V gene: TRBV20-1; J gene: TRBJ2-5; clone size: many; D gene: TRBD1; CDR3 DNA: TGCAGTGCTAGAGAGATTGGGGACAGCTTTCAAGAGACCCAGTACTTC; CDR3 protein: CSAREIGDSFQETQYF
V gene: TRBV7-3; J gene: TRBJ2-4; clone size: many; D gene: TRBD2; CDR3 DNA: TGTGCCAGCAGCTTAACCTCTAGCGGGGGGGCCCAAAACATTCAGTACTTC; CDR3 protein: CASSLTSSGGAQNIQYF
V gene: TRBV6-2/TRBV6-3; J gene: TRBJ1-2; clone size: .; D gene: .; CDR3 DNA: TGTGCCAGCAGTTACTCCGCATCCAACTATGGCTACACCTTC; CDR3 protein: CASSYSASNYGYTF
V gene: TRBV6-5; J gene: TRBJ1-6; clone size: .; D gene: .; CDR3 DNA: TGTGCCAGCAGTCGGATGATGAGCTCCTATAATTCACCCCTCCACTTT; CDR3 protein: CASSRMMSSYNSPLHF
V gene: TRBV18; J gene: TRBJ1-1; clone size: many; D gene: .; CDR3 DNA: TGTGCCAGCTCACCTCCAATGAACACTGAAGCTTTCTTT; CDR3 protein: CASSPPMNTEAFF
V gene: TRBV28; J gene: TRBJ2-5; clone size: many; D gene: .; CDR3 DNA: TGTGCCAGCAATGCAGGGCGGGGGACCCAGTACTTC; CDR3 protein: CASNAGRGTQYF
V gene: TRBV27; J gene: TRBJ2-3; clone size: many; D gene: .; CDR3 DNA: TGTGCCAGCAGTTCCATCACAGATACGCAGTATTTT; CDR3 protein: CASSSITDTQYF
V gene: TRBV20-1; J gene: TRBJ2-3; clone size: many; D gene: .; CDR3 DNA: TGCAGTGCTAGCCTACGAAGGGGAGATACGCAGTATTTT; CDR3 protein: CSASLRRGDTQYF
V gene: TRBV7-9; J gene: TRBJ1-3; clone size: many; D gene: .; CDR3 DNA: TGTGCCAGCAAGGCTCGAAAAGGGCACGGAAACACCATATATTTT; CDR3 protein: CASKARKGHGNTIYF
V gene: TRBV11-3; J gene: TRBJ2-2; clone size: many; D gene: .; CDR3 DNA: TGTGCCAGCAGCGTGGGGGATGGGGTAACCGGGGAGCTGTTTTTT; CDR3 protein: CASSVGDGVTGELFF
V gene: TRBV6-5; J gene: TRBJ2-2; clone size: many; D gene: .; CDR3 DNA: TGTGCCAGCAGTTACGATCAGGGGACCCACTTGGTGGGGGAGCTGTTTTTT; CDR3 protein: CASSYDQGTHLVGELFF
V gene: TRBV19; J gene: TRBJ1-5; clone size: .; D gene: .; CDR3 DNA: TGTGCCAGTAGTGCAACCCGGCGTCAGCCCCAGCATTTT; CDR3 protein: CASSATRRQPQHF
V gene: TRBV11-1; J gene: TRBJ2-5; clone size: many; D gene: .; CDR3 DNA: TGTGCCAGCAGCGGACGACAGAGCCTGTACCAAGAGACCCAGTACTTC; CDR3 protein: CASSGRQSLYQETQYF
V gene: TRBV2; J gene: TRBJ1-5; clone size: few; D gene: .; CDR3 DNA: TGTGCCAGCAGTGAAGGTGCCCCCCAGCATTTT; CDR3 protein: CASSEGAPQHF
V gene: TRBV2; J gene: TRBJ2-5; clone size: many; D gene: .; CDR3 DNA: TGTGCCAGCAGTGAATCTACCAGACAAGAGACCCAGTACTTC; CDR3 protein: CASSESTRQETQYF
V gene: TRBV2; J gene: TRBJ2-1; clone size: few; D gene: TRBD2; CDR3 DNA: TGTGCCAGCAGGACTCTAGGGACTAGATTAAATGAGCAGTTCTTC; CDR3 protein: CASRTLGTRLNEQFF
V gene: TRBV7-8; J gene: TRBJ1-6; clone size: few; D gene: .; CDR3 DNA: TGTGCCAGCAGCTACAGGGCCTGGGCCGACCAAGATAATTCACCCCTCCACTTT; CDR3 protein: CASSYRAWADQDNSPLHF
V gene: TRBV15; J gene: TRBJ1-3; clone size: many; D gene: .; CDR3 DNA: TGTGCCACCAGCAGAGATTTCGGCGGAAGCTCTGGAAACACCATATATTTT; CDR3 protein: CATSRDFGGSSGNTIYF
V gene: TRBV7-3; J gene: TRBJ2-1; clone size: many; D gene: .; CDR3 DNA: TGTGCCAGCAGCTCTGGGATGTACAATGAGCAGTTCTTC; CDR3 protein: CASSSGMYNEQFF
V gene: TRBV30; J gene: TRBJ2-6; clone size: many; D gene: .; CDR3 DNA: TGTGCCTGGAGTGTCGGCAGGGGCCTCTCTGGGGCCAACGTCCTGACTTTC; CDR3 protein: CAWSVGRGLSGANVLTF
V gene: TRBV11-2; J gene: TRBJ2-2; clone size: many; D gene: .; CDR3 DNA: TGTGCCAGCAGCTTAATTCCCGCAGGGGTAATCACCGGGGAGCTGTTTTTT; CDR3 protein: CASSLIPAGVITGELFF
V gene: TRBV5-1; J gene: TRBJ2-5; clone size: many; D gene: TRBD1; CDR3 DNA: TGCGCCAGCAGCCGCCCATGGGACAGGGAGGCCCAAGAGACCCAGTACTTC; CDR3 protein: CASSRPWDREAQETQYF
V gene: TRBV5-5; J gene: TRBJ2-3; clone size: many; D gene: .; CDR3 DNA: TGTGCCAGCAGCTCCACAGGGAGACGGACAGATACGCAGTATTTT; CDR3 protein: CASSSTGRRTDTQYF
V gene: TRBV3-1; J gene: TRBJ1-1; clone size: many; D gene: .; CDR3 DNA: TGTGCCAGCAGCCTCCAAGAGGTGGGCACTGAAGCTTTCTTT; CDR3 protein: CASSLQEVGTEAFF
V gene: TRBV20-1; J gene: TRBJ1-2; clone size: many; D gene: .; CDR3 DNA: TGCAGTGCTACCCCCAGAAACAACTATGGCTACACCTTC; CDR3 protein: CSATPRNNYGYTF